This T cell receptor beta chain was identified in a study of blood T cell repertoires in COVID-19. Overall study context: The origin of the acute and convalescent COVID-19 samples was the United States, Italy and Spain. In each case, the material was cDNA or gDNA derived from T cells, B-cell-depleted T cells, or PBMCs.

Deletions cut 5 bases from V and 5 bases from J, with 16 bases between. Germline CDR1 reads SEHNR; CDR2 reads FQNEAQ (reference sequence). CDR3 size: 14 residues. In the original processing: Cell counts per sample came from amplifying reference gene primers. Sequenced by immunoSEQ multiplex PCR; TCRdb stores in-frame clones only, minus some. V, J and clone size are taken as reported in that table, and D and trimming were inferred from the DNA itself. The sample has about 280,000 clones, approximately 88% seen once. This receptor was obtained from a man aged 18-30 years with active or convalescent COVID-19. The rearrangement joins TRBV7-9 to TRBJ2-7, with unresolved D. The sequenced sample was peripheral blood. The CDR3 DNA follows: TGTGCCAGCAGCGCCCAGGCAGGTTTCCACGAGCAGTACTTC. The encoded protein is CASSAQAGFHEQYF.